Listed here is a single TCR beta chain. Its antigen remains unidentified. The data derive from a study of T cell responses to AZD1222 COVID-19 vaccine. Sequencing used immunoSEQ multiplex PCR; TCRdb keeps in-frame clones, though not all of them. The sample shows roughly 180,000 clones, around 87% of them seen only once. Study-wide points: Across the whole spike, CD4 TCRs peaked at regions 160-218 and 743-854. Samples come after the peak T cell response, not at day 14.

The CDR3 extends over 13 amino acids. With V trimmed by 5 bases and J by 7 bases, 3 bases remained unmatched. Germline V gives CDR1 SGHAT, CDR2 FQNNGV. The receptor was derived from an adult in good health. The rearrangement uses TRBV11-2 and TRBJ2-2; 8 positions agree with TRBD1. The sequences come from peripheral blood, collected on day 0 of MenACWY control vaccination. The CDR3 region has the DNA TGTGCCAGCAGCCGACAGGGGCACGGGGAGCTGTTTTTT. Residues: CASSRQGHGELFF.